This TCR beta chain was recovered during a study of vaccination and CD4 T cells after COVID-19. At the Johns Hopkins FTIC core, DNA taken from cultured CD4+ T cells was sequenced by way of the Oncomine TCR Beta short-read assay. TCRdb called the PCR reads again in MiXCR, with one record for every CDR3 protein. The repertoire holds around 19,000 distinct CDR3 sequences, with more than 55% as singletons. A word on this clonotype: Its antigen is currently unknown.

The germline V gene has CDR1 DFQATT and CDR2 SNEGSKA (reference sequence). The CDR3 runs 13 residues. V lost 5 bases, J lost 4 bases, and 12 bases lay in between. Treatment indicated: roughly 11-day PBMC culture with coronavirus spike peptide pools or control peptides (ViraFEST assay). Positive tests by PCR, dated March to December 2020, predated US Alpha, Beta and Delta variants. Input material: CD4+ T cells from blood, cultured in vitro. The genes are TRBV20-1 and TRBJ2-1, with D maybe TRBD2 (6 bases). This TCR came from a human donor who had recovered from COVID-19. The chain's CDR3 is CSARRDVYNEQFF. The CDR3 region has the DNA TGCAGTGCTCGGAGGGACGTATACAATGAGCAGTTCTTC.